This T cell receptor (beta chain) comes out of a study of technical replicates of blood from a handful of donors. Some clones are missing from TCRdb's copy, which holds only in-frame ones; the method was immunoSEQ multiplex PCR. The table lists under 85,000 clones, roughly 93% of them singletons, with 0.2% to 0.25% in the top ten. The TCR comes from a human donor in good health. Sequencing was performed on T cells isolated from PBMCs.

The CDR3 DNA sequence: TGTGCCCGCCAAGGGGGGGGTGAAAAACTGTTTTTT. Its translation: CARQGGGEKLFF. The rearrangement joins TRBV2 to TRBJ1-4, with D tentatively TRBD1 (6 bases). This CDR3 comprises 12 residues. CDR1 is SNHLY, CDR2 FYNNEI, per germline. Trimming took 11 bases from V and 7 from J, leaving 14 bases between them.